This TCR beta chain was identified during a study of shared clonotypes between healthy human individuals (dated by TCRdb to 2020 to 2022). About the study as a whole: Three men and two women, aged 18 to 49 years, made up the cohort. For each donor, three plates each were used for CD4 naive and CD4 memory, two plates were used for CD8 naive, and one plate was used for CD8 memory. To estimate repertoire size and how much clonotypes are shared between individuals, the study performed deep sequencing of blood TCR repertoires from 4 to 6 healthy adults. To increase sequencing depth and limit assay-specific biases, different laboratories used diverse techniques to prepare libraries and sequence TCR repertoires. Between about 0.94 and 8.9 billion PBMCs per donor were obtained by leukapheresis.

TCR CDR3 regions were amplified from genomic DNA by multiplex PCR using the deep immunoSEQ assay. Extracted genomic DNA from each cell subset was distributed evenly across all wells of several immunoSEQ 96-well plates, and each plate was treated as a replicate. Each replicate PCR for sorted subsets received about 200 ng genomic DNA, equal to about 30,000 T cell genomes. Purified libraries were measured with a Qubit 3.0 fluorometer, size-checked on a Bioanalyzer 2100, and measured again with the KAPA Library Quantification kit. Every immunoSEQ 96-well plate was sequenced on a separate single-read 150-cycle Illumina NextSeq 550 flow cell. The paper's processing steps were these. Because the immunoSEQ output included only junctional sequences and no quality scores, the filtering could not be the same as the filtering used for full-length reads. To assign V/J genes and CDR3, sequences were annotated against IMGT germline references using PyIR, a Python wrapper for IgBLAST v1.9. Any read was removed if the V/J assignment was weak (E-value above 1e-6), the CDR3 was missing, or the read contained stop codons, out-of-frame junctions, or ambiguous translated residues. A V3J clonotype was defined by an identical inferred V gene, J gene, and CDR3 amino acid sequence. To compute the percentage overlap between repertoires, the number of shared unique clonotypes was divided by the size of the smaller repertoire. Richness of each repertoire was evaluated using RTK rarefaction, the Chao1 estimator, and Recon v2.1 estimates of unobserved clonotypes. OLGA was used to compute generation probabilities for all TCRbeta clonotypes that the gDNA method yielded from a few donors. Imported from immuneACCESS, the table was reduced by TCRdb to in-frame sequences with V and J called. These copies leave out some clones; in studies compared against another copy, an unresolved V gene accounts for under half, and the cause of the remainder is not known. For V, J and clone size, that table is used; D and trimming come from the DNA. This sample gives about 1.5 million clones in total; roughly 96% of them show up just once. 1.2% of the sample comes from the top ten.

Study-wide conclusions, independent of this receptor: Rarefaction of sorted-subset datasets indicated incomplete sequencing despite the large sequencing depth. Across a handful of donors, 5% to 6% of naive CD4, 3% to 3.5% of naive CD8, approximately 2.5% of memory CD4, and roughly 0.4% of memory CD8 clonotypes were shared. Sampling was restricted to blood, and TCR repertoires in tissues likely differ from the TCR repertoires found in blood. Based on pairwise subsampling, the degree of clonotype sharing among donors was expected to be affected by sequencing depth. Naive subsets generally had larger estimated clonotype richness than memory subsets did. The genetic and exposure-history diversity represented was limited by the small number of donors. Compared with non-shared clonotypes, clonotypes shared by all four sorted-subset donors had higher generation probabilities.

The CDR3 contains 15 residues, cysteine and phenylalanine counted. Here the CDR3 DNA is all that survives: 45 bases in frame from base 1. Taken from the germline V gene, the CDR1 and CDR2 loops are SGHRS and YFSETQ. The germline ends are 15 bases apart after V is trimmed by 1 base and J by 4 bases. Donors were healthy HIV-negative adults with no recently reported acute infections or vaccinations. Every donor was a Caucasian adult living in Nashville, Tennessee, USA. Magnetic negative selection was used to enrich CD4+ T cells, after which naive cells were positively selected on CD45RA and the negative fraction became the memory subset. Blood was obtained by leukapheresis, after which PBMCs were separated by Ficoll-Histopaque density gradient centrifugation and cryopreserved in liquid nitrogen vapor phase. Purity and quantity of every magnetically sorted T cell population were checked by analytical flow cytometry. Genomic DNA was isolated from every sorted fraction and measured by UV absorbance on a Nanodrop 2000c.

This clone showed up just once. It has no known antigen specificity. No qualities accompany the bases; no much larger clone lies one base away. The receptor was isolated from a man younger than 40 in good health. Recombination joined TRBV5-1 with TRBJ2-7; the D region possibly corresponds to TRBD1 (6 bases align). Sequenced: naive CD4+ T cells sorted from blood. This sample's cell subset or site label indicates: CD45RA+ positively selected. The sequenced DNA: TGCGCCAGCAGCTTGAACGAACAGGGCGGTTACGAGCAGTACTTC. It specifies CASSLNEQGGYEQYF.